This TCR beta chain originates from a study of blood T cell repertoires in COVID-19. The CDR3 length is 15 residues. Germline V CDR1 and CDR2: ENHRY, SYGVKD. The data were produced by immunoSEQ multiplex PCR, yet TCRdb's version contains in-frame clones alone and is incomplete. The sample has tens of thousands of clones, approximately 83% seen once. With respect to this clone: A read error may produce the germline difference seen at one junction end.

The gene calls are TRBV10-3 and TRBJ1-2; possibly TRBD1 for D (5 bases). This clonotype was obtained from an older man with acute or convalescent COVID-19. The sequenced sample consisted of peripheral blood. For the CDR3, the DNA is TGTGCCATCAGTGAGACAGGAGGGGCTAAATATGGCTACACCTTC. This sequence encodes CAISETGGAKYGYTF.